One sample yielded the 22 T cell receptor beta chains listed below, sequenced in a study of blood T cell repertoires in COVID-19. Sequencing was performed with immunoSEQ multiplex PCR; in TCRdb, only in-frame clones are kept and a portion is missing. The sample lists 210,000 or so clones, about 88% occurring once. Sequenced material: peripheral blood. These receptors all stem from a woman in her thirties or forties who had recovered from COVID-19.

The rearrangement uses TRBV5-1 and TRBJ2-3; 7 positions match TRBD2. CDR1 and CDR2 from the germline V gene are SGHRS and YFSETQ. V shed 0 bases, J shed 7 bases, and the junction held 11 bases outside the gene matches. This CDR3 has 16 residues. CDR3 sequence: CASSLDSTSEHNTQYF. The CDR3 DNA is TGCGCCAGCAGCTTGGATTCAACTAGCGAACACAATACGCAGTATTTT. Filled out from reference TRBV5-1 and TRBJ2-3, the complete variable domain reads KAGVTQTPRYLIKTRGQQVTLSCSPISGHRSVSWYQQTPGQGLQFLFEYFSETQRNKGNFPGRFSGRQFSNSRSEMNVSTLELGDSALYLCASSLDSTSEHNTQYFGPGTRLTVL.

The V and J genes are TRBV11-2 and TRBJ2-3; tentative D call: TRBD2 (6 bases). Trimming shortened V by 1 base and J by 7 bases, and 12 bases separated the two germline ends. Germline V gives CDR1 SGHAT, CDR2 FQNNGV. There are 14 residues in the CDR3. The CDR3 DNA is TGTGCCAGCAGCTTAGCGGGAGAGAGCAATACGCAGTATTTT. It specifies CASSLAGESNTQYF.

The V call is TRBV3-1 (or the pseudogene TRBV3-2), the J call TRBJ1-1; 12 bases are a match to TRBD1. After removal of 0 bases from V and 11 bases from J, the junction contained 7 bases not matched to a gene. Per germline, CDR1 LGHDT and CDR2 YNNKEL (reference sequence). The CDR3 loop spans 15 amino acids. This CDR3 reads CASSQDLGTGGAAFF. The CDR3 coding sequence is TGTGCCAGCAGCCAAGATCTCGGGACAGGGGGCGCGGCTTTCTTT.

Here the CDR3 reads CASSYPSRETQYF. CDR3 DNA sequence: TGTGCCAGCAGTTACCCCTCCCGGGAGACCCAGTACTTC. This sequence joins TRBV6-5 and TRBJ2-5; D unresolved. CDR3 size: 13 residues. Trimming removed 2 bases from V and 5 bases from J, with 9 bases in between. CDR1 and CDR2 from the germline V gene are MNHEY and SVGAGI.

The chain couples TRBV2 to TRBJ1-4; 7 bases map to TRBD1. From germline, CDR1 is SNHLY and CDR2 FYNNEI. Trimming took 5 bases from V and 11 from J; bases not matched to a gene: 11. The CDR3 runs 14 residues. The CDR3 nucleotides are TGTGCCAGCAGTCAGGGGGTCACCGTCATCAAACTGTTTTTT. It encodes CASSQGVTVIKLFF.

The V and J genes are TRBV14 and TRBJ1-1, with 12 bases fitting TRBD1. Germline CDR1 and CDR2: SGHDN and FVKESK. V dropped 6 bases and J dropped 2; count of bases not matched to a gene: 7. CDR3 length: 16 residues. The CDR3 DNA sequence: TGTGCCAGCAGTTCTGGGGACAGGGGGCGTAACACTGAAGCTTTCTTT. Encoded protein: CASSSGDRGRNTEAFF.

The rearrangement links TRBV2 to TRBJ2-7; the D gene is possibly TRBD1 (6 bases). From germline, CDR1 is SNHLY and CDR2 FYNNEI. V gave up 2 bases and J gave up 2 bases, with 13 bases separating them. This CDR3 spans 15 amino acids. The CDR3 DNA is TGTGCCAGCAGTGAATATCGGGACAAAGCCTACGAGCAGTACTTC. Translated: CASSEYRDKAYEQYF.

V gene TRBV7-2 combines with J gene TRBJ1-3; D is unclear. The length of the CDR3 is 15 residues. CDR1 and CDR2 from the germline V gene are SGHTA and FQGNSA. Trimming stripped 1 base from V and 3 bases from J, with 10 bases between. CDR3 coding DNA: TGTGCCAGCAGCTTAGGAGGCGGACTTGGAAACACCATATATTTT. Translating it yields CASSLGGGLGNTIYF.

The V and J genes are TRBV5-1 and TRBJ2-7; D is unclear. The CDR3 runs 13 residues. The ends were cut back, 0 bases at V and 7 bases at J, with 11 bases in the middle. Germline-derived CDR1 and CDR2 are SGHRS and YFSETQ. CDR3 in DNA: TGCGCCAGCAGCTTGGCGTCCCTTCGGGAGCAGTACTTC. Protein sequence: CASSLASLREQYF. Together with reference TRBV5-1 and TRBJ2-7, the CDR3 gives the full variable domain: KAGVTQTPRYLIKTRGQQVTLSCSPISGHRSVSWYQQTPGQGLQFLFEYFSETQRNKGNFPGRFSGRQFSNSRSEMNVSTLELGDSALYLCASSLASLREQYFGPGTRLTVT.

The J gene is TRBJ2-3, the V gene TRBV9; D is possibly TRBD1 (6 bases). The V gene lost 2 bases and the J gene lost 6 bases, with 7 bases spanning the gap. The length of the CDR3 is 12 residues. Per the germline V gene, CDR1 is SGDLS and CDR2 is YYNGEE. The CDR3 here is CASSVQGDTQYF. In nucleotides, the CDR3 is TGTGCCAGCAGCGTGCAGGGGGATACGCAGTATTTT. The full variable domain, rest sourced from reference TRBV9 and TRBJ2-3, is DSGVTQTPKHLITATGQRVTLRCSPRSGDLSVYWYQQSLDQGLQFLIQYYNGEERAKGNILERFSAQQFPDLHSELNLSSLELGDSALYFCASSVQGDTQYFGPGTRLTVL.

This chain joins TRBV11-1 and TRBJ1-4; TRBD1 aligns across 10 bases. The CDR3 has 14 residues. The V gene end was trimmed by 3 bases and the J gene end by 6 bases; junction bases not matched to a gene: 1. Looked up from germline, CDR1 is SGHAT and CDR2 is FQDESV (reference sequence). The CDR3 DNA reads TGTGCCAGCAGCTTGGGGACAGGGGATGAAAAACTGTTTTTT. This codes for CASSLGTGDEKLFF.

The chain recombines TRBV10-3 with TRBJ1-1, with D perhaps matching TRBD1 (6 bases). CDR1 is ENHRY and CDR2 is SYGVKD in the germline V gene. There are 15 residues in the CDR3. The V end lost 7 bases, the J end lost 5 bases, and 20 bases lay between the germline ends. In DNA, the CDR3 is TGTGCCATCACCACGACCCTACAGGGTTGGACTGAAGCTTTCTTT. It is translated as CAITTTLQGWTEAFF.

This clone was observed a single time. This sequence joins TRBV29-1 and TRBJ1-1; no clear D gene. This CDR3 comprises 14 residues. V lost 5 bases, J lost 4 bases, and 17 bases lay in between. Germline V gene sequence: CDR1 SQVTM, CDR2 ANQGSEA. Here the CDR3 reads CSVRPGPRGTEAFF. The CDR3 DNA follows: TGCAGCGTTCGACCGGGCCCGCGGGGCACTGAAGCTTTCTTT.

The CDR3 loop is CASSPPGISPQPQHF. Here the CDR3 DNA reads TGTGCCAGCTCACCACCGGGCATCTCCCCCCAGCCCCAGCATTTT. V usage is TRBV18 and J usage is TRBJ1-5; D ambiguous. The CDR3 is 15 residues long. Trimming left V 0 bases short and J 7 bases short, with 13 bases between. The germline V gene has CDR1 KGHSH and CDR2 LQKENI.

V and J are TRBV19 and TRBJ2-2; a possible D gene is TRBD1 (6 bases). This CDR3 has 14 amino acids. With 1 base removed from V and 5 bases from J, the gap between germline ends came to 8 bases. Per germline, CDR1 LNHDA and CDR2 SQIVND (reference sequence). The CDR3 here is CASSIVGATGELFF. The CDR3 bases are TGTGCCAGTAGTATAGTGGGGGCGACCGGGGAGCTGTTTTTT.

To note about this clone: The DNA is left out, because the CDR3 cannot be placed on it with certainty; the CDR3 is given as TCRdb lists it. This rearrangement joins TRBV28 to TRBJ2-2; the table's D call TRBD1 went unverified against the DNA. The CDR3 is made up of 14 amino acids, end residues included. From germline, CDR1 is MDHEN and CDR2 SYDVKM. CDR3 protein: CATISGQGTGELFF.

The chain is built from TRBV28 and TRBJ2-3; weak D call: TRBD2 (7 bases). The V end was cut by 3 bases, the J end by 4 bases, with 23 bases between. CDR1 and CDR2 (germline): MDHEN, SYDVKM. The CDR3 spans 18 residues. The CDR3: CASSLGAPRESGADTQYF. The CDR3 region has the DNA TGTGCCAGCAGTTTGGGGGCCCCGCGGGAGAGTGGCGCAGATACGCAGTATTTT.

This clone appeared a few times. The genes are TRBV20-1 and TRBJ1-2, with D unresolved. V was cut by 3 bases and J by 5 bases, with 13 bases left in between. Germline V CDR1 and CDR2: DFQATT, SNEGSKA (reference sequence). CDR3 length equals 13 residues. This CDR3 is CSASEQQLYGYTF. CDR3 nucleotides: TGCAGTGCTAGTGAACAGCAGTTATATGGCTACACCTTC.

This chain links TRBV28 with TRBJ1-5; perhaps TRBD1 as D (5 bases). With 6 bases removed from V and 7 bases from J, the gap between germline ends came to 19 bases. Germline CDR1 is MDHEN and CDR2 is SYDVKM. CDR3 size: 15 residues. The CDR3 protein is CASSSPDSRYQPQHF. The CDR3 DNA reads TGTGCCAGCAGCTCTCCCGACAGCAGATACCAGCCCCAGCATTTT.

The chain carries TRBV30 and TRBJ2-5; no definite D call. Germline V gene data show CDR1 as GTSNPN and CDR2 as SVGIG (reference sequence). The CDR3 covers 15 residues. V was shortened by 2 bases and J by 4 bases, with 17 bases between the two germline ends. CDR3 protein: CAWSPSRLSGETQYF. DNA of the CDR3: TGTGCCTGGAGTCCATCCCGACTGAGTGGAGAGACCCAGTACTTC. The complete variable domain, with remaining parts taken from reference TRBV30 and TRBJ2-5, reads SQTIHQWPATLVQPVGSPLSLECTVEGTSNPNLYWYRQAAGRGLQLLFYSVGIGQISSEVPQNLSASRPQDRQFILSSKKLLLSDSGFYLCAWSPSRLSGETQYFGPGTRLLVL.

The V gene is TRBV6-5, the J gene TRBJ1-1, with 9 positions matching TRBD1. This CDR3 contains 16 residues. The V segment lost 4 bases and the J segment 6 bases; nucleotides outside the gene matches: 12. Germline V gene data show CDR1 as MNHEY and CDR2 as SVGAGI. CDR3 loop: CASSSPDRGNFAEAFF. DNA of the CDR3: TGTGCCAGCAGTTCCCCGGACAGGGGAAATTTCGCTGAAGCTTTCTTT.

The chain links TRBV15 to TRBJ2-2, with 9 bases matching TRBD1. The germline gives CDR1 LNHNV, CDR2 YYDKDF (reference sequence). V dropped 4 bases and J dropped 7; count of bases not matched to a gene: 7. The CDR3 totals 15 residues. The CDR3 is CATSITGGYVGELFF. CDR3 nucleotide sequence: TGTGCCACCAGCATAACAGGGGGCTATGTCGGGGAGCTGTTTTTT.